Listed below are T cell receptor beta chains from one sample, sequenced in a study of graft-versus-host responses after intestinal transplantation. The method was immunoSEQ multiplex PCR; TCRdb's version includes in-frame clones alone and lacks a portion of them. This table holds some 11,000 clones, around 32% found once. The material was alloreactive CD4+ T cells from a mixed lymphocyte reaction culture, obtained before transplantation. The receptors were sampled from a human patient who was an organ donor for intestinal transplantation. Both conserved end residues are part of each CDR3. The D gene is left open where the match is weak. Not all rows give a size; the values are once, few, many and, for expanded clones, a class.

D,J,V,size,CDR3,DNA
NA,TRBJ1-4,TRBV6-6,NA,CASCSGGGNEKLFF,TGTGCCAGCTGTTCGGGAGGCGGGAATGAAAAACTGTTTTTT
TRBD1,TRBJ2-3,TRBV27,NA,CASSGAGGADTQYF,TGTGCCAGCAGTGGGGCAGGGGGAGCGGATACGCAGTATTTT
NA,TRBJ2-7,TRBV6-5,few,CASSSGGSYEQYF,TGTGCCAGCAGTTCCGGCGGCTCCTACGAGCAGTACTTC
TRBD2,TRBJ2-7,TRBV7-2,NA,CASQRSGGASSYEQYF,TGTGCCAGCCAAAGAAGCGGGGGGGCGAGCTCCTACGAGCAGTACTTC
TRBD2,TRBJ2-5,TRBV7-2,NA,CASSTGLAETQYF,TGTGCCAGCAGCACGGGACTAGCAGAAACCCAGTACTTC
NA,TRBJ1-6,TRBV15,NA,CATGHRVSPLHF,TGTGCCACTGGACATCGAGTTTCACCCCTCCACTTT
TRBD1,TRBJ1-1,TRBV9,few,CASSPWGQGSSAEAFF,TGTGCCAGCAGCCCCTGGGGACAGGGATCATCAGCTGAAGCTTTCTTT
NA,TRBJ1-2,TRBV5-1,few,CASSLVSIGVNYGYTF,TGTGCCAGCAGCTTGGTCTCTATAGGGGTTAACTATGGCTACACCTTC
TRBD2,TRBJ2-1,TRBV27,few,CASSYTSGGNEQFF,TGTGCCAGCAGTTATACTAGCGGAGGGAATGAGCAGTTCTTC
NA,TRBJ1-1,TRBV29-1,few,CSVEGQLNTEAFF,TGCAGCGTTGAGGGCCAGCTGAACACTGAAGCTTTCTTT
TRBD2,TRBJ2-7,TRBV19,few,CASRAGGVGYEQYF,TGTGCCAGTCGCGCGGGGGGAGTCGGCTACGAGCAGTACTTC
TRBD2,TRBJ2-2,TRBV11-2,medium-sized,CASSTTLAGNTGELFF,TGTGCCAGCAGCACGACATTAGCGGGGAACACCGGGGAGCTGTTTTTT
NA,TRBJ2-7,TRBV10-3,medium-sized,CAISDRGYEQYF,TGTGCCATCAGTGATAGGGGATACGAGCAGTACTTC
NA,TRBJ1-4,TRBV7-8,few,CASSLVQAPGEKLFF,TGTGCCAGCAGCTTAGTGCAGGCCCCAGGTGAAAAACTGTTTTTT
NA,TRBJ1-2,TRBV28,NA,CASSTFRDTQGGYGYTF,TGTGCCAGCAGTACCTTCCGGGACACCCAAGGGGGCTATGGCTACACCTTC
TRBD1,TRBJ2-1,TRBV7-9,few,CASSRDSSYNEQFF,TGTGCCAGCAGCCGGGACAGCTCCTACAATGAGCAGTTCTTC
TRBD1,TRBJ2-2,TRBV11-3,NA,CASSTGGADTGELFF,TGTGCCAGCAGTACAGGGGGCGCCGACACCGGGGAGCTGTTTTTT
NA,TRBJ1-5,TRBV4-3,NA,CASSQDAPGKNQPQHF,TGCGCCAGCAGCCAAGATGCCCCCGGGAAAAATCAGCCCCAGCATTTT
NA,TRBJ1-5,TRBV4-1,few,CASSQAPEGKEPQHF,TGCGCCAGCAGCCAAGCCCCGGAGGGGAAGGAGCCCCAGCATTTT
NA,TRBJ1-4,TRBV9,NA,CASSVDSRTGEKLFF,TGTGCCAGCAGCGTCGACTCCCGGACGGGAGAAAAACTGTTTTTT
TRBD1,TRBJ2-7,TRBV6-4,NA,CASSPGPGQGSYEQYF,TGTGCCAGCAGTCCGGGGCCGGGACAGGGTTCCTACGAGCAGTACTTC
NA,TRBJ1-2,TRBV4-3,NA,CASSQVYGDYGYTF,TGCGCCAGCAGCCAAGTGTACGGGGACTATGGCTACACCTTC
NA,TRBJ1-2,TRBV2,medium-sized,CASSLMGAYTF,TGTGCCAGCAGTCTCATGGGGGCCTACACCTTC
NA,TRBJ2-7,TRBV10-3,NA,CAISDNYEQYF,TGTGCCATCAGTGATAACTACGAGCAGTACTTC
NA,TRBJ1-5,TRBV30,once,CAWSWAGRYTQPQHF,TGTGCCTGGAGTTGGGCAGGGAGGTACACTCAGCCCCAGCATTTT
TRBD1,TRBJ2-5,TRBV10-1,few,CASSQLLPGTGSQETQYF,TGCGCCAGCAGCCAACTTTTGCCGGGGACAGGGAGCCAAGAGACCCAGTACTTC